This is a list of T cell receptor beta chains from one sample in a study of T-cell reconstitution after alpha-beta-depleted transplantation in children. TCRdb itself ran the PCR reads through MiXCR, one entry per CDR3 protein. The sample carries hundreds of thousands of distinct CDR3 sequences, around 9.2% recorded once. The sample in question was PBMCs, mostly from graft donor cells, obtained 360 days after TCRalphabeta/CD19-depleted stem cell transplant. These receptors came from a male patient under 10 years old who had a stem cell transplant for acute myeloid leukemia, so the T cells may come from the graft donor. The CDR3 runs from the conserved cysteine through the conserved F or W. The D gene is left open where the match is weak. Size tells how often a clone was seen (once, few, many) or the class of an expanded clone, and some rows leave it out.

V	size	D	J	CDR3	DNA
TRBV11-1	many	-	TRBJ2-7	CASSFPPLFSGDSYEQYF	TGTGCCAGCAGTTTCCCCCCCCTCTTTAGCGGTGACTCCTACGAGCAGTACTTC
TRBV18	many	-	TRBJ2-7	CASSPHRAEQYF	TGTGCCAGCTCACCCCATAGAGCCGAGCAGTACTTC
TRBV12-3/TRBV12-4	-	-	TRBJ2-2	CASSWGVATGELFF	TGTGCCAGCAGTTGGGGGGTGGCCACCGGGGAGCTGTTTTTT
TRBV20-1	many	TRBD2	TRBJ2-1	CSARGLALSSYNEQFF	TGCAGTGCTAGGGGACTAGCTTTAAGCTCCTACAATGAGCAGTTCTTC
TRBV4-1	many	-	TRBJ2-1	CASSQDGYNEQFF	TGCGCCAGCAGCCAAGATGGATACAATGAGCAGTTCTTC
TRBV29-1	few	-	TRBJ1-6	CSVSLAGVNNSPLHF	TGCAGCGTATCCCTAGCGGGAGTTAATAATTCACCCCTCCACTTT
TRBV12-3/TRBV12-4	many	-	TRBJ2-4	CASSLAPRRTLAKNIQYF	TGTGCCAGCAGTTTAGCCCCCCGGCGGACGCTAGCCAAAAACATTCAGTACTTC
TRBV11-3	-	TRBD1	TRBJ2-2	CASSETGGANTGELFF	TGTGCCAGCAGCGAGACAGGGGGCGCGAACACCGGGGAGCTGTTTTTT
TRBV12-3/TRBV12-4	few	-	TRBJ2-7	CASSHDLSSYEQYF	TGTGCCAGCAGTCATGATCTAAGCTCCTACGAGCAGTACTTC
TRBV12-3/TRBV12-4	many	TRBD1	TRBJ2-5	CASSGQVKETQYF	TGTGCCAGCAGTGGACAGGTCAAAGAGACCCAGTACTTC
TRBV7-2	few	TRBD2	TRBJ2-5	CASSLALGVAGGPSRVTQYF	TGTGCCAGCAGCTTAGCGCTTGGGGTAGCGGGGGGGCCCTCTAGAGTGACCCAGTACTTC
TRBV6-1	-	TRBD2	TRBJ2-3	CASGWGGGTDTQYF	TGTGCCAGCGGCTGGGGAGGGGGCACAGATACGCAGTATTTT
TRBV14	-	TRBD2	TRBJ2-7	CASSQRGSGIYEQYF	TGTGCCAGCAGCCAGCGTGGTAGCGGGATCTACGAGCAGTACTTC
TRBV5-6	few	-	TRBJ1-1	CASSLGLIFTEAFF	TGTGCCAGCAGCTTGGGACTTATATTCACTGAAGCTTTCTTT
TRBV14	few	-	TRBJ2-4	CASSQEVGNIQYF	TGTGCCAGCAGCCAAGAAGTGGGAAACATTCAGTACTTC
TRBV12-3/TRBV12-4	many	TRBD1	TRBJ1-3	CASSPSGGRNTIYF	TGTGCCAGCAGCCCCTCAGGGGGTAGGAACACCATATATTTT
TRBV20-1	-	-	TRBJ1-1	CSASPMRRTTEAFF	TGCAGTGCTAGCCCTATGCGACGGACCACTGAAGCTTTCTTT
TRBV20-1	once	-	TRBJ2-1	CCATGTPYNEQFF	TGCTGTGCTACCGGGACTCCATACAATGAGCAGTTCTTC
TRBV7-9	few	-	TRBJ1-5	CASSLQGSQPQHF	TGTGCCAGCAGCTTACAGGGGAGTCAGCCCCAGCATTTT
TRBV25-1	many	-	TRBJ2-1	CASSVSGTISYNEQFF	TGTGCCAGCAGTGTGTCCGGGACAATCTCCTACAATGAGCAGTTCTTC
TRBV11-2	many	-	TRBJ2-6	CASSWGYSGANVLTF	TGTGCCAGCAGCTGGGGGTACTCTGGGGCCAACGTCCTGACTTTC
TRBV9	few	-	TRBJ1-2	CASSVAIKTYGYTF	TGTGCCAGCAGCGTAGCCATCAAGACGTATGGCTACACCTTC
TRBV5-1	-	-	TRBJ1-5	CASSLGTGGAPNSNQPQHF	TGCGCCAGCAGCTTGGGTACGGGGGGGGCCCCCAATAGCAATCAGCCCCAGCATTTT
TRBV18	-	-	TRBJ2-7	CASSPQGEEQYF	TGTGCCAGCTCACCACAGGGGGAAGAGCAGTACTTC
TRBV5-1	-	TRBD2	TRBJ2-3	CASSTGGGTDTQYF	TGCGCCAGCAGTACCGGGGGGGGAACAGATACGCAGTATTTT
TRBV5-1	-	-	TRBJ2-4	CARAWGDPAKNIQYF	TGCGCCAGAGCGTGGGGGGACCCTGCCAAAAACATTCAGTACTTC
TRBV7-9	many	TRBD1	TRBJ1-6	CASSSRRDRAPNSPLHF	TGTGCCAGCAGCTCAAGGCGGGACAGGGCCCCAAATTCACCCCTCCACTTT
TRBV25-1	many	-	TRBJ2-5	CASSQVKTQYF	TGTGCCAGCAGCCAAGTGAAGACCCAGTACTTC
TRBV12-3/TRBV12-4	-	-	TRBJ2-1	CASTPSRTVHHEQFF	TGTGCCAGCACCCCCTCAAGGACGGTACACCATGAGCAGTTCTTC
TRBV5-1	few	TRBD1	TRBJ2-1	CASSFPSSIDAGTGGINEQFF	TGCGCCAGCAGCTTCCCATCGAGCATTGACGCCGGGACAGGGGGTATCAATGAGCAGTTCTTC
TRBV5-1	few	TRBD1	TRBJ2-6	CASSTRDRGPSGANVLTF	TGCGCCAGCAGCACCCGGGACAGGGGCCCCTCTGGGGCCAACGTCCTGACTTTC
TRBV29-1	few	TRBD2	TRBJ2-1	CSVELAGGPHYNEQFF	TGCAGCGTGGAACTAGCGGGAGGGCCACACTACAATGAGCAGTTCTTC
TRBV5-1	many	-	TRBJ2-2	CASSLVMNTGELFF	TGCGCCAGCAGCTTGGTGATGAACACCGGGGAGCTGTTTTTT
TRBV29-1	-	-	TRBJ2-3	CSVGIDTQYF	TGCAGCGTTGGAATAGATACGCAGTATTTT